This TCR beta chain was recovered during a study of CD8 T cells in Susac syndrome. With random hexamers, reverse transcription was performed on roughly 0.5 to 1 ug of RNA. A single record per CDR3 protein comes from TCRdb applying MiXCR to the immunoSEQ multiplex PCR reads. Found here are about 400,000 distinct CDR3 sequences, around 85% of them singletons; the top ten hold under 0.15%. CDR1 and CDR2 (germline): MGHRA, YSYEKL. There are 15 residues in the CDR3. J was trimmed by 4 bases and V by 3 bases; bases with no gene match: 4. This clonotype has just a few counts. Sequencing used CD8+ T cells from PBMCs. The chain has TRBV4-1 and TRBJ2-2; 8 positions match TRBD1. The source of this sequence is a human donor with multiple sclerosis. Here the CDR3 DNA reads TGCGCCAGCAGCCACTTTACAGGGGGCACCGGGGAGCTGTTTTTT. Amino acids: CASSHFTGGTGELFF.